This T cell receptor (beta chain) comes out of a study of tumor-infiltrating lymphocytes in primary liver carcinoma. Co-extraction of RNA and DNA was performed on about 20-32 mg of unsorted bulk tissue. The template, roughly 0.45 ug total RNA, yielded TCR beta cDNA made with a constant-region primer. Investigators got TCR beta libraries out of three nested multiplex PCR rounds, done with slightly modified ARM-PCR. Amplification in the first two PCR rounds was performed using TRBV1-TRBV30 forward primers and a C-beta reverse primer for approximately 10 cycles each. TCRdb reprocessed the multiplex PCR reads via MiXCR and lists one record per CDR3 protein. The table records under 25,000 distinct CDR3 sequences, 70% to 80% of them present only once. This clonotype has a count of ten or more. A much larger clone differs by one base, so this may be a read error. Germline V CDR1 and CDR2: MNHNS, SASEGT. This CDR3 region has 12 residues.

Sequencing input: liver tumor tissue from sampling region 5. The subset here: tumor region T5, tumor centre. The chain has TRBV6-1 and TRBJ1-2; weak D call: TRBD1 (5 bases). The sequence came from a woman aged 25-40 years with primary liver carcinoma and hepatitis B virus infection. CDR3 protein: CASSPRGDGYIF. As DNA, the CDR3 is TGTGCCAGCAGTCCGAGAGGGGATGGCTACATCTTC.